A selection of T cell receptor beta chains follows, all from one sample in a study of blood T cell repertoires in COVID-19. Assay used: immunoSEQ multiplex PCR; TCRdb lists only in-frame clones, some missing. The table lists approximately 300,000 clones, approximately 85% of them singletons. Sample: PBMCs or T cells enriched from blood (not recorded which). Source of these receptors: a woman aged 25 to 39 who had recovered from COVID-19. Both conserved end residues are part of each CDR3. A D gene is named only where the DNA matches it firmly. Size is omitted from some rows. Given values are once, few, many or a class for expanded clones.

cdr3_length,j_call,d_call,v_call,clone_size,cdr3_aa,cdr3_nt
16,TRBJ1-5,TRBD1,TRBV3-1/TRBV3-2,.,CASSQAGTGGNQPQHF,TGTGCCAGCAGCCAAGCCGGGACAGGGGGCAATCAGCCCCAGCATTTT
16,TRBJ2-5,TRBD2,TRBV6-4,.,CASSASGGAGQETQYF,TGTGCCAGCAGCGCTAGCGGGGGGGCAGGTCAAGAGACCCAGTACTTC
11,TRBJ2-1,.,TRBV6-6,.,CASTRGNEQFF,TGTGCCAGCACAAGGGGTAATGAGCAGTTCTTC
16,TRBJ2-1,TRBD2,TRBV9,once,CASSVGGTRRYNEQFF,TGTGCCAGCAGCGTAGGGGGGACTAGGAGGTACAATGAGCAGTTCTTC
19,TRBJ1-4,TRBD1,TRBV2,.,CASNPLRGTGKTTNEKLFF,TGTGCCAGCAACCCCCTCCGGGGGACAGGGAAGACAACTAATGAAAAACTGTTTTTT
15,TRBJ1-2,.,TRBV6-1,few,CASSESHSSYYGYTF,TGTGCCAGCAGTGAATCCCACAGTTCCTACTATGGCTACACCTTC
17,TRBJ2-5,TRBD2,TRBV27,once,CASSFGTSLQMGETQYF,TGTGCCAGCAGTTTCGGGACTAGCCTACAGATGGGAGAGACCCAGTACTTC
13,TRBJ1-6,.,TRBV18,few,CASSPAVDSPLHF,TGTGCCAGCTCACCAGCGGTCGATTCACCCCTCCACTTT
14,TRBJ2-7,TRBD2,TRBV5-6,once,CASSLAGGFYEQYF,TGTGCCAGCAGCTTGGCGGGAGGATTTTACGAGCAGTACTTC
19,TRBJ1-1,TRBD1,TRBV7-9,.,CASSRPGQGAIYWNTEAFF,TGTGCCAGCAGCCGGCCGGGACAGGGGGCGATCTATTGGAACACTGAAGCTTTCTTT
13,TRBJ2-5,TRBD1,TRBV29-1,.,CSVDRGRGETQYF,TGCAGCGTTGACAGGGGGCGCGGGGAGACCCAGTACTTC
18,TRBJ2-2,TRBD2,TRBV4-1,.,CASSQEPRTSGGTGELFF,TGCGCCAGCAGCCAAGAACCACGGACTAGCGGGGGCACCGGGGAGCTGTTTTTT
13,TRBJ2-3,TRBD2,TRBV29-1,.,CSVVSGRTDTQYF,TGCAGCGTTGTTAGCGGGAGGACAGATACGCAGTATTTT
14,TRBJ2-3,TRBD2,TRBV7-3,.,CASSSGAGEDTQYF,TGTGCCAGCAGCTCAGGCGCGGGAGAGGATACGCAGTATTTT
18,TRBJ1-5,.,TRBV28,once,CASSFPPDKVYSNQPQHF,TGTGCCAGCAGTTTCCCCCCAGACAAGGTCTATAGCAATCAGCCCCAGCATTTT
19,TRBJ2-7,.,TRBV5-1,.,CASSLAGTGLGGRAVEQYF,TGCGCCAGCAGCTTGGCCGGGACAGGGCTTGGCGGGAGGGCCGTCGAGCAGTACTTC
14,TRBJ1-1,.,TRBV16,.,CASSQSGASGEAFF,TGTGCCAGCAGCCAATCAGGGGCCTCGGGTGAAGCTTTCTTT
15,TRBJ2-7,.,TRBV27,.,CASSLEGTRGYEQYF,TGTGCCAGCAGTTTAGAAGGGACCAGGGGCTACGAGCAGTACTTC
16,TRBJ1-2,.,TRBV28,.,CASTAAGTYSNYGYTF,TGTGCCAGCACCGCCGCCGGGACATATAGTAACTATGGCTACACCTTC
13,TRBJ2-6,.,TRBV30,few,CAFTGSGANVLTF,TGTGCCTTCACAGGATCTGGGGCCAACGTCCTGACTTTC
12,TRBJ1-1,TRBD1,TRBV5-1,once,CASSLGQGKAFF,TGCGCCAGCAGCTTGGGACAGGGTAAAGCTTTCTTT
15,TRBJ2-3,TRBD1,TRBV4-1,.,CASSFDRGGTDTQYF,TGCGCCAGCAGCTTCGACAGGGGAGGCACAGATACGCAGTATTTT
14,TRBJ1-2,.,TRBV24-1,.,CATSEPDSLYGYTF,TGTGCCACCAGTGAACCCGACAGCCTGTATGGCTACACCTTC
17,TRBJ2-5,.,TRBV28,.,CASSLILILGRQETQYF,TGTGCCAGCAGTTTAATACTAATCCTAGGGAGGCAAGAGACCCAGTACTTC
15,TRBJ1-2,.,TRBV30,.,CAWSNGAGKGDGYTF,TGTGCCTGGAGTAATGGCGCGGGTAAGGGTGATGGCTACACCTTC
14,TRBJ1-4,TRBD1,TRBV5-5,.,CASTGTGGHEKLFF,TGTGCCAGCACCGGGACAGGGGGGCATGAAAAACTGTTTTTT
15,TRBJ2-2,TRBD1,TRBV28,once,CASRTGETNTGELFF,TGTGCCAGCAGAACAGGGGAAACGAACACCGGGGAGCTGTTTTTT
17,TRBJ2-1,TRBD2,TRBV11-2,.,CASSPGTSGRSYNEQFF,TGTGCCAGCAGCCCCGGGACTAGCGGGAGGTCTTACAATGAGCAGTTCTTC
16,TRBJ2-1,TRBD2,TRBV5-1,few,CASSPMGGRGLNEQFF,TGCGCCAGCAGCCCCATGGGCGGGAGGGGACTCAATGAGCAGTTCTTC
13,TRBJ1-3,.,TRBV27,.,CASSSLSGNTIYF,TGTGCCAGCAGTTCCCTCTCTGGAAACACCATATATTTT
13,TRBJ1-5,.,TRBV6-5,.,CASISFGDQPQHF,TGTGCCAGCATCTCATTCGGGGATCAGCCCCAGCATTTT
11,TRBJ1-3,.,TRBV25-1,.,CASNRENTIYF,TGTGCCAGCAATCGGGAAAACACCATATATTTT
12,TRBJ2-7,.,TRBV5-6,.,CASSLGDNEQYF,TGTGCCAGCAGCTTGGGGGACAACGAGCAGTACTTC
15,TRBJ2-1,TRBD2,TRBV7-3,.,CASSFEAGNYNEQFF,TGTGCCAGCAGCTTCGAAGCGGGAAACTACAATGAGCAGTTCTTC
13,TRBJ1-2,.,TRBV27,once,CASSLQGNYGYTF,TGTGCCAGCAGCCTACAGGGAAACTATGGCTACACCTTC
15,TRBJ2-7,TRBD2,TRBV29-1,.,CSVGGRLAGPLEQYF,TGCAGCGTTGGAGGGCGGCTAGCGGGCCCCTTGGAGCAGTACTTC
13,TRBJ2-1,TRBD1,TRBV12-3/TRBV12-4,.,CASSSTPGQARFF,TGTGCCAGCAGCTCAACTCCGGGACAGGCGCGGTTCTTC
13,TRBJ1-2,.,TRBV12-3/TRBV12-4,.,CASGPGINYGYTF,TGTGCCAGCGGGCCGGGGATCAACTATGGCTACACCTTC
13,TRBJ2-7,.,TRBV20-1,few,CSASRDFSYEQYF,TGCAGTGCTAGTCGGGACTTCTCCTACGAGCAGTACTTC
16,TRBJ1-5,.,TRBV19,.,CASTLGQGNSNQPQHF,TGTGCCAGTACCCTAGGGCAGGGAAATAGCAATCAGCCCCAGCATTTT
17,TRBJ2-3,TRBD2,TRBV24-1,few,CATSDGGSGLLTDTQYF,TGTGCCACCAGTGATGGCGGGAGCGGACTATTAACAGATACGCAGTATTTT
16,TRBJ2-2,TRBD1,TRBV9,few,CASSANRGREAGELFF,TGTGCCAGCAGCGCCAACAGGGGGCGCGAGGCCGGGGAGCTGTTTTTT
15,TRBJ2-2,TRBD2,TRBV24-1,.,CATSGPSGGNGELFF,TGTGCCACCAGTGGTCCCAGCGGGGGAAACGGGGAGCTGTTTTTT
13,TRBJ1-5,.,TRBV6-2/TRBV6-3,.,CASSHGGYQPQHF,TGTGCCAGCAGTCATGGGGGGTATCAGCCCCAGCATTTT
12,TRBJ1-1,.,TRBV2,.,CASSQLNTEAFF,TGTGCCAGCAGTCAACTTAACACTGAAGCTTTCTTT
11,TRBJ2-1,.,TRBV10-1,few,CASSDEAEQFF,TGCGCCAGCAGTGATGAGGCCGAGCAGTTCTTC
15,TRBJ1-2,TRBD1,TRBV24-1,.,CATSEWTGSVYGYTF,TGTGCCACCAGTGAATGGACAGGGTCGGTCTATGGCTACACCTTC
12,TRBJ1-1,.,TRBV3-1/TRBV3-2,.,CASSYRDTEAFF,TGTGCCAGCAGCTATCGAGACACTGAAGCTTTCTTT
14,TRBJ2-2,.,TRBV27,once,CASKPGQKAGELFF,TGTGCCAGCAAACCGGGACAAAAGGCCGGGGAGCTGTTTTTT
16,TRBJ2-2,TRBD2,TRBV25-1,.,CASRRLAGDDTGELFF,TGTGCCAGCAGACGACTAGCGGGAGACGACACCGGGGAGCTGTTTTTT
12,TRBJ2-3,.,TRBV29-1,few,CSVHLESDTQYF,TGCAGCGTCCACCTAGAGTCGGATACGCAGTATTTT
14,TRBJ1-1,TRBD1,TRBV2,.,CASRTGTGGSEAFF,TGTGCCAGCAGAACCGGGACAGGGGGTTCTGAAGCTTTCTTT
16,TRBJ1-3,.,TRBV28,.,CASSLRFGDSGNTIYF,TGTGCCAGCAGTTTAAGATTCGGGGACTCGGGAAACACCATATATTTT
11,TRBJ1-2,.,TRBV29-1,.,CSVEPEAGYTF,TGCAGCGTTGAACCCGAGGCGGGCTACACCTTC
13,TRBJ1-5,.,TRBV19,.,CATSGISNQPQHF,TGTGCCACCTCAGGGATTAGCAATCAGCCCCAGCATTTT
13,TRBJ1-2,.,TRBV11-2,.,CASSQRGWDGYTF,TGTGCCAGCAGCCAAAGGGGCTGGGATGGCTACACCTTC